Sequencing of this T cell receptor (beta chain) was carried out in a study of Ad26.COV2.S vaccination and SARS-CoV-2 variants. Broader study findings: Possibly, TCR breadth and depth analyses underestimated total T cell responses. With respect to non-spike TCR breadth, vaccine and placebo recipients were similar. Placebo recipients trailed vaccine recipients in spike-specific TCR breadth. Substantial breadth was reportedly displayed by spike-specific CD8+ and CD4+ T cell responses after vaccination.

Per the germline V gene, CDR1 is SGHDN and CDR2 is FVKESK. Trimming removed 4 bases at V and 1 base at J, with 13 bases between. The CDR3 has 15 amino acids. The protocol was immunoSEQ multiplex PCR, while the TCRdb copy is restricted to in-frame clones and leaves out a portion. The table records some 350,000 clones, roughly nine tenths of them present only once. As for this clone: What it binds is unknown.

The sequenced sample was peripheral blood, obtained after recovery from COVID-19. The source of this sequence is a human donor who had recovered from COVID-19. V usage is TRBV14 and J usage is TRBJ1-1; a weak D match, TRBD1 (5 bases). CDR3 in DNA: TGTGCCAGCAGCCTCCTACGGGGCCCGAACACTGAAGCTTTCTTT. It is translated as CASSLLRGPNTEAFF.